The following is a TCR beta chain sequence with its context. Via MiXCR, TCRdb re-called the PCR reads, giving one row per CDR3 protein. The top ten clones hold 0.85% of a sample with about 640,000 distinct CDR3 sequences, just under 20% of them seen once. The entry originates in a study of molecular identifiers for immune sequencing clone quantification. Looked up from germline, CDR1 is SGDLS and CDR2 is YYNGEE. There are 15 residues in the CDR3. V lost 3 bases and J lost 5; bases outside the gene matches: 6. The sample consisted of naive CD8+ T cells from blood, with Jurkat cell RNA spiked in. Indicated subset: FACS-sorted CD8+CD4-CCR7+CD45RA+ naive T cells. The clonotype was recovered from a human donor in good health. Some libraries in this study had Jurkat cell RNA spiked in. V usage is TRBV9 and J usage is TRBJ2-5, with 11 bases aligning to TRBD1. The CDR3 DNA reads as TGTGCCAGCAGCGCCTCCGGGACAGGGGGTGAGACCCAGTACTTC. Protein sequence: CASSASGTGGETQYF.